This TCR beta chain stems from a study of Ad26.COV2.S vaccination and SARS-CoV-2 variants. Study information: Ad26.COV2.S, an intramuscular injection, was given once or twice 56 days apart. Study outcomes and limitations: Responses of T cells in total may have been underestimated by the TCR breadth and depth analyses. Vaccinees reportedly had broad spike-specific CD8+ and CD4+ T cell responses. Vaccine recipients showed a spike-specific TCR breadth that was higher than in placebo recipients.

Germline V gene data show CDR1 as LGHDT and CDR2 as YNNKEL (reference sequence). Trimming took 1 base from V and 5 from J, leaving 6 bases between them. The length of the CDR3 is 12 residues. The table came from immunoSEQ multiplex PCR; TCRdb's copy has only in-frame clones and leaves some out. The sample has about 350,000 clones, around nine tenths seen once; the top ten hold about 10%. The sample's treatment: about 20 received Ad26.COV2.S at low or high dose, single or two shots; 5 received placebo; per-sample allocation not given. Samples analyzed were those drawn on day 63 after the first vaccine or placebo injection. About this clone itself: The antigen remains undetermined.

The chain recombines TRBV3-1 (or the pseudogene TRBV3-2) with TRBJ2-7, with D unclear. The sample in question was peripheral blood, obtained in a trial of Ad26.COV2.S vaccine versus placebo. The TCR was taken from a person between 18 and 60 years old who received the Ad26.COV2.S COVID-19 vaccine or a placebo. The CDR3 spells CASSQVVNEQYF. In DNA form, the CDR3 reads TGTGCCAGCAGCCAAGTGGTAAACGAGCAGTACTTC.